The 31 T cell receptor beta chains in this list originate from one sample, sequenced in a study of T cell responses to AZD1222 COVID-19 vaccine. Profiled with immunoSEQ multiplex PCR; TCRdb holds only in-frame clones, not every one. The sample gives some 79,000 clones, 80% to 90% of which show up once; 3.4% is in the top ten. This material consisted of peripheral blood, taken 28 days after the second AZD1222 dose. Receptors originate from an adult who received the AZD1222 COVID-19 vaccine.

This chain joins TRBV7-2 and TRBJ2-5; no definite D call. V dropped 5 bases and J dropped 5 bases, with 9 bases sitting between them. The CDR3 runs 12 residues. CDR1 is SGHTA, CDR2 FQGNSA, per germline. CDR3 bases: TGTGCCAGCAGCCCGCAACGGGAGACCCAGTACTTC. The encoded protein is CASSPQRETQYF.

The CDR3 reads CASSLFGTGGTYEQYF. In DNA form, the CDR3 reads TGTGCCAGCAGCCTCTTTGGGACAGGGGGGACCTACGAGCAGTACTTC. The chain links TRBV28 to TRBJ2-7; 11 bases agree with TRBD1. The CDR3 length is 16 residues. J lost 2 bases, V lost 6 bases, and 9 bases had no gene match. Germline V lookup: CDR1 MDHEN, CDR2 SYDVKM.

The genes are TRBV5-1 and TRBJ1-4; no reliable D call. CDR1 is SGHRS, CDR2 YFSETQ, per germline. CDR3 size: 13 residues. V was trimmed by 6 bases and J by 3 bases, leaving 9 bases between them. CDR3: CASKSGANEKLFF. In DNA form, the CDR3 reads TGCGCCAGCAAGAGTGGGGCTAATGAAAAACTGTTTTTT.

V and J are TRBV15 and TRBJ2-7; D might be TRBD2 (6 bases). V was pared by 0 bases and J by 0 bases, with 9 bases between. CDR3 length: 15 amino acids. CDR1 and CDR2 from the germline V gene are LNHNV and YYDKDF (reference sequence). The DNA of the CDR3 is TGTGCCACCAGCAGAGAAGGACTAAGCTCCTACGAGCAGTACTTC. Translating it yields CATSREGLSSYEQYF.

The rearrangement uses TRBV7-2 and TRBJ1-2; D is perhaps TRBD1 (6 bases). V was cut by 5 bases and J by 1 base, with 11 bases left in between. There are 14 residues in the CDR3. CDR1 and CDR2 (germline): SGHTA, FQGNSA. The CDR3 spells CASSRNRDNYGYTF. In DNA, the CDR3 is TGTGCCAGCAGCCGGAACAGGGATAACTATGGCTACACCTTC.

This chain joins TRBV10-1 and TRBJ2-7; 8 bases are shared with TRBD1. Germline CDR1 reads WNHNN; CDR2 reads SYGVQD (reference sequence). Trimming at V came to 8 bases and at J to 3 bases, leaving 0 bases not matched to a gene. This CDR3 is 11 amino acids long. The CDR3, as DNA: TGCGCCAGCGGACAGGGCTACGAGCAGTACTTC. It is translated as CASGQGYEQYF.

The gene calls are TRBV27 and TRBJ1-5; 7 nucleotides align to TRBD1. The CDR3 runs to 15 residues. V lost 6 bases, J lost 11 bases, and 16 bases stayed unmatched. Germline CDR1 MNHEY, CDR2 SMNVEV (reference sequence). The CDR3 protein is CASSYDRDGGRTQHF. The CDR3 region has the DNA TGTGCCAGCAGCTACGACAGGGATGGGGGACGAACCCAGCATTTT.

This clone was observed a handful of times. This sequence joins TRBV2 and TRBJ1-1; D not resolved. Trimming pared 2 bases from V and 1 base from J, leaving 5 bases between. This CDR3 contains 13 residues. Germline CDR1 reads SNHLY; CDR2 reads FYNNEI. This CDR3 is CASSEQWNTEAFF. The CDR3 nucleotides are TGTGCCAGCAGTGAACAGTGGAACACTGAAGCTTTCTTT.

This chain joins TRBV19 and TRBJ2-1; D is possibly TRBD1 (6 bases). This CDR3 is 17 amino acids long. The V gene's germline CDR1 is LNHDA and CDR2 SQIVND (reference sequence). V lost 5 bases and J 4 bases, leaving 21 bases between the germline ends. The CDR3 region is CASSLLTGRIGYNEQFF. The CDR3, as DNA: TGTGCCAGTAGTCTGCTGACAGGACGCATCGGATACAATGAGCAGTTCTTC. The full variable domain, rest sourced from reference TRBV19 and TRBJ2-1, is DGGITQSPKYLFRKEGQNVTLSCEQNLNHDAMYWYRQDPGQGLRLIYYSQIVNDFQKGDIAEGYSVSREKKESFPLTVTSAQKNPTAFYLCASSLLTGRIGYNEQFFGPGTRLTVL.

This rearrangement joins TRBV27 to TRBJ2-3; D is possibly TRBD2 (6 bases). Between the trimmed V and J ends, which lost 10 bases and 1 base, there was a span of 15 bases. CDR1 MNHEY and CDR2 SMNVEV come from the germline V gene (reference sequence). The CDR3 is 14 residues long. CDR3 sequence: CATRPRGGTDTQYF. DNA for the CDR3: TGTGCCACGAGGCCGCGGGGTGGCACAGATACGCAGTATTTT.

The rearrangement links TRBV7-3 to TRBJ1-1; 9 nucleotides align to TRBD1. The J segment lost 1 base and the V segment lost 6 bases, leaving 9 bases of the junction unmatched. Germline lookup yields CDR1 SGHTA and CDR2 FQGTGA. The CDR3 runs 16 residues. This CDR3 reads CASRVTGGAWNTEAFF. CDR3 bases: TGTGCCAGCAGGGTTACAGGGGGCGCTTGGAACACTGAAGCTTTCTTT.

The chain combines TRBV6-5 with TRBJ1-3; a possible D gene is TRBD1 (5 bases). Trimming stripped 4 bases from V and 7 bases from J, with 17 bases between. CDR3 length equals 15 residues. Germline-derived CDR1 and CDR2 are MNHEY and SVGAGI. In nucleotides, the CDR3 is TGTGCCAGCAGTTCGGTGAGAGGGACCGGGAACACCATATATTTT. Its translation: CASSSVRGTGNTIYF.

This sequence joins TRBV28 and TRBJ1-2; D might be TRBD1 (6 bases). The V and J ends lost 2 bases and 8 bases respectively, with 21 bases between them. Germline CDR1 MDHEN, CDR2 SYDVKM. This CDR3 is built from 16 residues. This CDR3 is CASSLNPGGRIRGYTF. The CDR3 DNA reads TGTGCCAGCAGTTTAAATCCCGGGGGGCGAATTAGGGGCTACACCTTC.

This clone has a single count. The gene calls are TRBV5-6 and TRBJ1-2, with TRBD1 identical over 9 bases. CDR1 and CDR2 from the germline V gene are SGHDT and YYEEEE. V gave up 3 bases and J gave up 3 bases; unmatched junction bases: 12. CDR3 length equals 17 residues. The CDR3 loop reads CASSSWTGEGFDYGYTF. CDR3 bases: TGTGCCAGCAGCTCTTGGACAGGGGAGGGCTTTGACTATGGCTACACCTTC.

The genes are TRBV7-9 and TRBJ2-4; D not resolved. Per the germline V gene, CDR1 is SEHNR and CDR2 is FQNEAQ (reference sequence). The CDR3 has 14 residues. V was trimmed by 3 bases and J by 0 bases, leaving 6 bases between them. The DNA of the CDR3 is TGTGCCAGCAGCTTTTCACGAGCCAAAAACATTCAGTACTTC. Residues: CASSFSRAKNIQYF.

This rearrangement joins TRBV6-1 to TRBJ2-4, with 8 bases that match TRBD1. The V and J ends lost 1 base and 2 bases, in that order; junction bases with no gene match: 4. The CDR3 consists of 16 residues. CDR1 and CDR2 from the germline V gene are MNHNS and SASEGT. This CDR3 is CASSEVTGGSKNIQYF. CDR3 DNA: TGTGCCAGCAGTGAAGTCACAGGGGGGTCCAAAAACATTCAGTACTTC.

J is TRBJ1-2 and V is TRBV29-1, with D possibly TRBD1 on 5 matching bases. This CDR3 has 14 residues. The germline V gene encodes CDR1 SQVTM and CDR2 ANQGSEA. V lost 4 bases, J lost 1 base, and 13 bases lay in between. In DNA form, the CDR3 reads TGCAGCGTTGTTGAGCAGGGATATAACTATGGCTACACCTTC. Amino acids: CSVVEQGYNYGYTF.

The rearrangement uses TRBV5-1 and TRBJ1-5; 9 nucleotides align to TRBD1. CDR3 length: 15 amino acids. The germline CDR1 and CDR2 sequences are SGHRS and YFSETQ. With V trimmed by 0 bases and J by 7 bases, 5 bases remained unmatched. The DNA for the CDR3 is TGCGCCAGCAGCTTGGCGGGACAGGGTGAGCAGCCCCAGCATTTT. Translated: CASSLAGQGEQPQHF. The full variable domain, in which reference TRBV5-1 and TRBJ1-5 provide the parts outside the CDR3, is KAGVTQTPRYLIKTRGQQVTLSCSPISGHRSVSWYQQTPGQGLQFLFEYFSETQRNKGNFPGRFSGRQFSNSRSEMNVSTLELGDSALYLCASSLAGQGEQPQHFGDGTRLSIL.

This chain connects TRBV24-1 to TRBJ2-2; perhaps TRBD1 as D (7 bases). This CDR3 has 16 residues. V lost 1 base to trimming and J lost 7 bases, with 15 bases between them. The V gene's germline CDR1 is KGHDR and CDR2 SFDVKD. The CDR3 loop is CATSDLNQGGGGELFF. CDR3 nucleotides: TGTGCCACCAGTGATTTAAACCAGGGGGGTGGCGGGGAGCTGTTTTTT.

The chain links TRBV5-6 to TRBJ2-7; TRBD1 might be the D (5 bases). V was shortened by 1 base and J by 1 base, with 15 bases between the two germline ends. The germline CDR1 and CDR2 sequences are SGHDT and YYEEEE. This CDR3 spans 16 amino acids. The CDR3 coding sequence is TGTGCCAGCAGCTTGACAGGCCTGGGTTTATCCTACGAGCAGTACTTC. It encodes CASSLTGLGLSYEQYF.

The rearrangement uses TRBV25-1 and TRBJ1-1; 8 bases fit TRBD1. The junction had 5 bases not matched to a gene; V was cut back by 5 bases and J by 9 bases. The CDR3 extends over 12 amino acids. Looked up from germline, CDR1 is MGHDK and CDR2 is SYGVNS. CDR3 residues: CASSPRTGKAFF. The CDR3 DNA reads TGTGCCAGCAGTCCTCGGACAGGGAAAGCTTTCTTT.

The CDR3 here is CASSIQTQGAFTEAFF. In DNA form, the CDR3 reads TGTGCCAGTAGTATACAAACGCAGGGGGCTTTCACTGAAGCTTTCTTT. The rearrangement uses TRBV19 and TRBJ1-1, with 8 bases identical to TRBD1. This CDR3 comprises 16 residues. Germline CDR1 reads LNHDA; CDR2 reads SQIVND (reference sequence). With 2 bases clipped from V and 4 bases from J, the junction kept 9 bases outside the gene matches.

This sequence joins TRBV7-2 and TRBJ2-2; 8 bases are a match to TRBD1. Germline trimming cut 5 bases from V and 0 bases from J; bases unmatched to any gene: 5. Germline V gives CDR1 SGHTA, CDR2 FQGNSA. The CDR3 is 16 amino acids. CDR3 region: CASSVYRGANTGELFF. The CDR3 nucleotides read TGTGCCAGCAGCGTTTACAGGGGGGCGAACACCGGGGAGCTGTTTTTT.

The V and J genes are TRBV9 and TRBJ2-2; tentatively, D is TRBD1 (6 bases). Trimming removed 0 bases from V and 7 bases from J, with 13 bases in between. The CDR3 is made up of 15 amino acids. Germline V lookup: CDR1 SGDLS, CDR2 YYNGEE. The CDR3 spells CASSVGGGDGGELFF. In DNA form, the CDR3 reads TGTGCCAGCAGCGTAGGTGGGGGCGACGGCGGGGAGCTGTTTTTT. The whole variable domain, remainder taken from reference TRBV9 and TRBJ2-2, is DSGVTQTPKHLITATGQRVTLRCSPRSGDLSVYWYQQSLDQGLQFLIQYYNGEERAKGNILERFSAQQFPDLHSELNLSSLELGDSALYFCASSVGGGDGGELFFGEGSRLTVL.

The V gene is TRBV20-1, the J gene TRBJ1-1; no definite D call. CDR1 is DFQATT and CDR2 is SNEGSKA in the germline V gene (reference sequence). The CDR3 loop spans 11 amino acids. The V gene lost 5 bases and the J gene lost 1 base, with 5 bases spanning the gap. CDR3 coding DNA: TGCAGTGCTGAAAAGAACACTGAAGCTTTCTTT. Its protein is CSAEKNTEAFF.

This chain uses TRBV5-4 with TRBJ1-6; 7 nucleotides line up with TRBD1. The CDR3 spans 14 residues. Germline loops: CDR1 SGHNT, CDR2 YYREEE (reference sequence). V shed 4 bases and J 7 bases; nucleotides not matched to a gene: 5. The CDR3 region is CASSGDRANSPLHF. The CDR3 nucleotides read TGTGCCAGCAGCGGAGACAGGGCGAATTCACCCCTCCACTTT.

This clone has a handful of counts. The CDR3 is CASSGPDWGNRYGYTF. In nucleotides, the CDR3 is TGTGCCAGCAGCGGTCCCGATTGGGGGAATAGGTATGGCTACACCTTC. V and J are TRBV9 and TRBJ1-2; maybe TRBD1 (5 bases). Trimming took 3 bases from V and 5 from J, leaving 20 bases between them. The CDR3 is 16 amino acids. Germline V CDR1 and CDR2: SGDLS, YYNGEE.

V gene TRBV6-1 combines with J gene TRBJ1-1, with 7 bases identical to TRBD1. After removal of 3 bases from V and 2 bases from J, the junction contained 6 bases not matched to a gene. This CDR3 has 15 residues. Germline V gene data show CDR1 as MNHNS and CDR2 as SASEGT. The CDR3 bases are TGTGCCAGCAGTGATACCGGGACAGCAAACACTGAAGCTTTCTTT. Amino acids: CASSDTGTANTEAFF.

The CDR3 DNA is TGTGCCAGCAGGAATCAGGATGGGTCTGGAAACACCATATATTTT. It is translated as CASRNQDGSGNTIYF. The chain employs TRBV7-9 and TRBJ1-3; D not resolved. V gave up 6 bases and J gave up 1 base, with 13 bases separating them. The CDR3 has 15 amino acids. The germline gives CDR1 SEHNR, CDR2 FQNEAQ (reference sequence). Using reference TRBV7-9 and TRBJ1-3 for the parts outside the CDR3, the full variable domain is DTGVSQNPRHKITKRGQNVTFRCDPISEHNRLYWYRQTLGQGPEFLTYFQNEAQLEKSRLLSDRFSAERPKGSFSTLEIQRTEQGDSAMYLCASRNQDGSGNTIYFGEGSWLTVV.

The gene calls are TRBV18 and TRBJ1-1; D is possibly TRBD1 (5 bases). This CDR3 has 14 amino acids. The germline V gene encodes CDR1 KGHSH and CDR2 LQKENI. Trimming cost V 2 bases and J 5 bases, with 12 bases left between them. The CDR3 DNA reads as TGTGCCAGCTCACCAGGACACCTGGATACTGAAGCTTTCTTT. It yields the protein CASSPGHLDTEAFF. The full variable domain, completed using reference TRBV18 and TRBJ1-1, is NAGVMQNPRHLVRRRGQEARLRCSPMKGHSHVYWYRQLPEEGLKFMVYLQKENIIDESGMPKERFSAEFPKEGPSILRIQQVVRGDSAAYFCASSPGHLDTEAFFGQGTRLTVV.

This chain connects TRBV4-1 to TRBJ2-7; D possibly corresponds to TRBD1 (5 bases). Germline-derived CDR1 and CDR2 are MGHRA and YSYEKL. Trimming removed 0 bases at V and 6 bases at J, with 18 bases between. The CDR3 is 16 amino acids. CDR3 protein: CASSQESPPSGFEQYF. Written as DNA, the CDR3 is TGCGCCAGCAGCCAAGAATCCCCCCCCTCAGGGTTCGAGCAGTACTTC.